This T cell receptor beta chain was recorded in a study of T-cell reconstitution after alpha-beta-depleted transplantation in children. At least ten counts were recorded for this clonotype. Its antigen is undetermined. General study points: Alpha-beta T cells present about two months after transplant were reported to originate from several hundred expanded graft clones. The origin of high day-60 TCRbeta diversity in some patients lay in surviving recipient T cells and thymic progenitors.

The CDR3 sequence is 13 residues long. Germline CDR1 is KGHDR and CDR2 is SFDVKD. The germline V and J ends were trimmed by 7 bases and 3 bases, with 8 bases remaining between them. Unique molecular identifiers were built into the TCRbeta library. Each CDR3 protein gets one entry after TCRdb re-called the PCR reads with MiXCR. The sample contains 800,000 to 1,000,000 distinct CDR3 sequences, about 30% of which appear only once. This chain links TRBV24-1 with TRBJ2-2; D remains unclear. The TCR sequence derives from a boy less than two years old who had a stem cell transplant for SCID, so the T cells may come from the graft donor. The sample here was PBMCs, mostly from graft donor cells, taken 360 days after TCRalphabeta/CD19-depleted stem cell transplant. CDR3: CATRSSDTGELFF. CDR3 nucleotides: TGTGCCACCAGAAGCAGTGACACCGGGGAGCTGTTTTTT.